This T cell receptor beta chain is drawn from a study of yellow fever vaccine responses in identical twins. The study's findings and limits: It has been reported that, in twins, the vaccine T cell response seemed partly convergent and partly personalized.

With respect to this clonotype: Its target is unknown.

From the RT-PCR reads, TCRdb called clonotypes with MiXCR, one entry per CDR3 protein. This table has approximately 20,000 distinct CDR3 sequences, roughly three quarters appearing once. Between the trimmed V and J ends, which lost 0 bases and 0 bases, there was a span of 11 bases. CDR1 DFQATT and CDR2 SNEGSKA come from the germline V gene (reference sequence). This CDR3 has 15 amino acids. V and J are TRBV20-1 and TRBJ1-1; D not certain. Sequenced here: T cells from blood (PBMCs), unsorted or a sorted subset (not recorded which), sampled before or after yellow fever vaccination (not recorded which). This receptor was taken from a woman aged 18 to 35 who received the yellow fever vaccine. CDR3: CSARDFGRLNTEAFF. In DNA form, the CDR3 reads TGCAGTGCTAGAGATTTTGGCCGGTTGAACACTGAAGCTTTCTTT.